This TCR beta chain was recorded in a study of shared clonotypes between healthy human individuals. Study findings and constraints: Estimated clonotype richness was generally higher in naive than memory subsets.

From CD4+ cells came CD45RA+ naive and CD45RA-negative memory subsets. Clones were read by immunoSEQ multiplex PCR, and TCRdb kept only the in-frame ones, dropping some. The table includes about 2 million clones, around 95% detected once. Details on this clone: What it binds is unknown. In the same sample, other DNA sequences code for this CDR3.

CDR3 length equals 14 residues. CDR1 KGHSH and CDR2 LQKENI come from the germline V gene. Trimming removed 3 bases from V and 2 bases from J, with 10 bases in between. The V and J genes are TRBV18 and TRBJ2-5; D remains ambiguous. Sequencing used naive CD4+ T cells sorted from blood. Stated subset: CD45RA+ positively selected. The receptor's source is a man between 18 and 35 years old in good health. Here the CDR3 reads CASSPLGVQETQYF. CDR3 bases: TGTGCCAGCTCACCTCTTGGAGTACAAGAGACCCAGTACTTC.